The next 28 T cell receptor beta chains were all read from a single sample in a study of T-cell memory formation after mild COVID-19. TCRdb re-called the 5' RACE reads with MiXCR, one entry per CDR3 protein. The repertoire includes almost 250,000 distinct CDR3 sequences, 15% of them detected once, and approximately 2.1% sits in the top ten. The sample consisted of PBMCs or a T cell subset sorted from them (not recorded which). These receptors were taken from an adult woman who had mild COVID-19 (a few samples of this study predate the infection). Cell type and time point are not known.

The chain employs TRBV15 and TRBJ2-1; 11 bases map to TRBD2. This CDR3 is 16 amino acids long. Germline loops: CDR1 LNHNV, CDR2 YYDKDF (reference sequence). V lost 3 bases to trimming and J lost 6 bases; unmatched junction nucleotides: 7. The CDR3 is CATSRGLAGGTNEQFF. In nucleotides, the CDR3 is TGTGCCACCAGCAGGGGATTAGCGGGGGGGACCAATGAGCAGTTCTTC.

This clonotype was observed a handful of times. This rearrangement joins TRBV6-1 to TRBJ2-1; TRBD2 matches at 10 bases. CDR3 length: 15 amino acids. Germline CDR1 reads MNHNS; CDR2 reads SASEGT. Trimming removed 7 bases from V and 3 bases from J; junction bases left unmatched: 6. Here the CDR3 reads CASTRASGSYNEQFF. The CDR3, as DNA: TGTGCCAGCACCCGGGCTAGCGGGAGCTACAATGAGCAGTTCTTC.

This sequence joins TRBV4-3 and TRBJ2-5, with D tentatively TRBD1 or TRBD2 (6 bases each). CDR3 length equals 15 residues. Per the germline V gene, CDR1 is LGHNA and CDR2 is YSLEER. V gave up 6 bases and J gave up 5 bases, with 19 bases separating them. The CDR3 sequence: CASSRRGETGETQYF. CDR3 nucleotide sequence: TGCGCCAGCAGTCGAAGGGGGGAGACGGGGGAGACCCAGTACTTC.

With respect to this clonotype: The junction and the germline gene differ at one end; a read error may be behind it. The chain employs TRBV6-5 and TRBJ2-7; 7 bases match TRBD1. The CDR3 consists of 15 residues. Germline CDR1 and CDR2: MNHEY and SVGAGI. CDR3 in amino acids: CASSHSTGANYEQYF. CDR3 nucleotide sequence: TGTGCCAGCAGTCACTCAACAGGGGCCAACTACGAGCAGTACTTC.

The rearrangement links TRBV5-1 to TRBJ1-2; unclear D gene. This CDR3 has 17 residues. The germline gives CDR1 SGHRS, CDR2 YFSETQ. The V and J ends lost 3 bases and 4 bases respectively, with 22 bases between them. CDR3 sequence: CASSSGIGIGGTYGYTF. For the CDR3, the DNA is TGCGCCAGCAGCTCCGGTATAGGGATCGGTGGCACCTATGGCTACACCTTC.

This clonotype was picked up a small number of times. V is TRBV20-1 and J is TRBJ2-7, with TRBD1 matching 7 bases. There are 15 residues in the CDR3. Germline V gene data show CDR1 as DFQATT and CDR2 as SNEGSKA (reference sequence). V was clipped by 3 bases and J by 0 bases; unmatched bases: 8. CDR3 nucleotides: TGCAGTGCTAGGAGGGGGCTGGACAGCTCCTACGAGCAGTACTTC. Protein product: CSARRGLDSSYEQYF.

This clonotype has more than one count but fewer than ten. The chain is built from TRBV5-1 and TRBJ1-2; D may be TRBD1 (5 bases). CDR3 length equals 17 residues. V lost 3 bases to trimming and J lost 2 bases, with 20 bases between them. Germline CDR1 SGHRS, CDR2 YFSETQ. CDR3 protein: CASSSQPGTRANYGYTF. The CDR3 DNA reads as TGCGCCAGCAGCTCCCAACCCGGGACCCGGGCGAACTATGGCTACACCTTC.

This chain links TRBV11-3 with TRBJ2-1, with no clear D. The CDR3 contains 13 residues. V lost 4 bases to trimming and J lost 7 bases, with 11 bases between them. Germline V lookup: CDR1 SGHNT, CDR2 YENEEA. The CDR3 region has the DNA TGTGCCAGCAGCTCAGATTCCTTTAATGAGCAGTTCTTC. Encoded protein: CASSSDSFNEQFF. Full variable domain (outside the CDR3, taken from reference TRBV11-3 and TRBJ2-1): EAGVVQSPRYKIIEKKQPVAFWCNPISGHNTLYWYLQNLGQGPELLIRYENEEAVDDSQLPKDRFSAERLKGVDSTLKIQPAELGDSAVYLCASSSDSFNEQFFGPGTRLTVL.

The chain links TRBV4-1 to TRBJ1-3, with no clear D. The germline V and J ends were trimmed by 4 bases and 1 base, with 11 bases remaining between them. The CDR3 spans 15 residues. Germline V gene data show CDR1 as MGHRA and CDR2 as YSYEKL. This CDR3 is CASSPRLGSGNTIYF. The CDR3 region has the DNA TGCGCCAGCAGCCCCCGACTGGGATCTGGAAACACCATATATTTT.

The J gene is TRBJ2-7, the V gene TRBV25-1; 10 nucleotides match TRBD2. This CDR3 spans 15 amino acids. Germline CDR1 and CDR2: MGHDK and SYGVNS. J gave up 5 bases and V 4 bases, and 8 bases lay outside the gene matches. The CDR3 sequence is CASSGLAGEPDEQYF. Written as DNA, the CDR3 is TGTGCCAGCAGTGGTCTAGCGGGAGAACCCGACGAGCAGTACTTC.

The chain employs TRBV9 and TRBJ1-6, with D hard to call. The V gene's germline CDR1 is SGDLS and CDR2 YYNGEE. CDR3 length equals 14 residues. Trimming took 0 bases from V and 4 from J, leaving 5 bases between them. CDR3 amino acids: CASSVADYNSPLHF. CDR3 in DNA: TGTGCCAGCAGCGTAGCCGATTATAATTCACCCCTCCACTTT.

This clonotype was seen many times. This chain connects TRBV5-1 to TRBJ2-1; D tentatively fits TRBD1 or TRBD2 (5 bases each). The CDR3 is made up of 14 amino acids. Germline V gene lookup returns CDR1 SGHRS and CDR2 YFSETQ. The ends were cut back, 5 bases at V and 4 bases at J, with 13 bases in the middle. CDR3 in DNA: TGCGCCAGCAGAGTGGGGGAGCGGTACAATGAGCAGTTCTTC. Translating it yields CASRVGERYNEQFF.

This clonotype was found many times. CDR3 coding DNA: TGTGCCAGCAGTCCATCGGGACTAAGCACAGATACGCAGTATTTT. It is translated as CASSPSGLSTDTQYF. This sequence joins TRBV7-3 and TRBJ2-3; 7 bases line up with TRBD2. The V gene's germline CDR1 is SGHTA and CDR2 FQGTGA. The CDR3 has 15 amino acids. V shed 6 bases and J 0 bases; nucleotides not matched to a gene: 6. The full variable domain, in which reference TRBV7-3 and TRBJ2-3 provide the parts outside the CDR3, is GAGVSQTPSNKVTEKGKYVELRCDPISGHTALYWYRQSLGQGPEFLIYFQGTGAADDSGLPNDRFFAVRPEGSVSTLKIQRTERGDSAVYLCASSPSGLSTDTQYFGPGTRLTVL.

This clonotype was found many times. The chain links TRBV29-1 to TRBJ2-1; a possible D gene is TRBD1 (6 bases). Germline V lookup: CDR1 SQVTM, CDR2 ANQGSEA. This CDR3 region has 15 residues. Trimming shortened V by 5 bases and J by 0 bases, and 14 bases separated the two germline ends. The CDR3 loop reads CSVNPTGSSYNEQFF. CDR3 DNA sequence: TGCAGCGTTAACCCAACAGGGAGCTCCTACAATGAGCAGTTCTTC.

There are a few counts of this clonotype. The genes are TRBV12-3 or TRBV12-4 and TRBJ2-1; 11 positions agree with TRBD2. The CDR3 extends over 15 amino acids. The junction had 8 bases not matched to a gene; V was cut back by 6 bases and J by 7 bases. CDR3 DNA sequence: TGTGCCAGCAGGGTAGCGGGGGGGCCTCAGAATGAGCAGTTCTTC. Protein: CASRVAGGPQNEQFF.

This clonotype has ten or more counts. This rearrangement joins TRBV4-1 to TRBJ2-3; 12 nucleotides match TRBD1. The CDR3 contains 16 residues. Germline V gene data show CDR1 as MGHRA and CDR2 as YSYEKL. J was trimmed by 6 bases and V by 3 bases; bases with no gene match: 7. Here the CDR3 reads CASSQSGTGGADTQYF. The DNA for the CDR3 is TGCGCCAGCAGCCAGAGTGGGACAGGGGGCGCGGATACGCAGTATTTT.

This clonotype was seen a handful of times. The chain combines TRBV14 with TRBJ2-4; a possible D gene is TRBD1 (6 bases). V shed 1 base and J shed 2 bases, with 12 bases lying between them. The CDR3 runs 16 residues. Germline CDR1 SGHDN, CDR2 FVKESK. In DNA, the CDR3 is TGTGCCAGCAGCCAAGCCCCTACAGGGTCCAAAAACATTCAGTACTTC. Residues: CASSQAPTGSKNIQYF.

The chain carries TRBV5-1 and TRBJ2-3, with 12 bases lining up with TRBD2. The germline V gene has CDR1 SGHRS and CDR2 YFSETQ. The CDR3 has 16 residues. The V gene end was trimmed by 0 bases and the J gene end by 3 bases; junction bases not matched to a gene: 2. CDR3: CASSLELAGGTDTQYF. As DNA, the CDR3 is TGCGCCAGCAGCTTGGAACTAGCGGGAGGTACAGATACGCAGTATTTT.

At least ten counts were recorded for this clonotype. The chain recombines TRBV5-1 with TRBJ1-1; D is unclear. The CDR3 loop spans 15 amino acids. V was shortened by 0 bases and J by 3 bases, with 12 bases between the two germline ends. Germline values: CDR1 SGHRS, CDR2 YFSETQ. The CDR3 nucleotides are TGCGCCAGCAGCTTGGAACCGGGAACGGACACTGAAGCTTTCTTT. It specifies CASSLEPGTDTEAFF.

V usage is TRBV20-1 and J usage is TRBJ2-7; D call uncertain. Trimming stripped 0 bases from V and 3 bases from J, with 6 bases between. The germline V gene encodes CDR1 DFQATT and CDR2 SNEGSKA (reference sequence). The CDR3 is 12 residues long. CDR3 DNA: TGCAGTGCTAGAGATCGGCTCTACGAGCAGTACTTC. As protein: CSARDRLYEQYF.

J is TRBJ2-5 and V is TRBV12-3 or TRBV12-4; a weak D match, TRBD1 (6 bases). The V gene lost 6 bases and the J gene lost 4 bases, with 15 bases spanning the gap. The CDR3 has 14 amino acids. The CDR3 loop is CASRPTGSGETQYF. Written as DNA, the CDR3 is TGTGCCAGCAGGCCCACAGGGTCGGGAGAGACCCAGTACTTC.

The sample holds a few counts of this clonotype. V and J are TRBV4-3 and TRBJ2-3, with unresolved D. V was pared by 4 bases and J by 5 bases, with 7 bases between. CDR3 length: 12 residues. Germline V gene lookup returns CDR1 LGHNA and CDR2 YSLEER. The CDR3 sequence is CASSRFGDTQYF. For the CDR3, the DNA is TGCGCCAGCAGCCGGTTCGGAGATACGCAGTATTTT.

V usage is TRBV2 and J usage is TRBJ2-5, with D maybe TRBD1 (6 bases). Trimming removed 3 bases at V and 3 bases at J, with 11 bases between. This CDR3 has 14 amino acids. Germline CDR1 reads SNHLY; CDR2 reads FYNNEI. The CDR3 DNA reads as TGTGCCAGCAGTGATGACAGGTTTAAAGAGACCCAGTACTTC. This sequence encodes CASSDDRFKETQYF.

This clonotype was counted a few times. The chain carries TRBV11-2 and TRBJ2-2; 7 bases match TRBD2. V lost 1 base and J lost 1; bases outside the gene matches: 6. Germline CDR1 is SGHAT and CDR2 is FQNNGV. The CDR3 is 17 amino acids. CDR3 in DNA: TGTGCCAGCAGCTTAGTTTGGGGGAGGGTGAACACCGGGGAGCTGTTTTTT. This gives the protein CASSLVWGRVNTGELFF. Full variable domain (missing parts from reference TRBV11-2 and TRBJ2-2): EAGVAQSPRYKIIEKRQSVAFWCNPISGHATLYWYQQILGQGPKLLIQFQNNGVVDDSQLPKDRFSAERLKGVDSTLKIQPAKLEDSAVYLCASSLVWGRVNTGELFFGEGSRLTVL.

CDR3 amino acids: CASSLDGGMKGYTF. DNA of the CDR3: TGCGCCAGCAGCTTGGATGGGGGGATGAAGGGCTACACCTTC. J is TRBJ1-2 and V is TRBV5-1; possible D gene TRBD1, 5 bases. The CDR3 spans 14 residues. V lost 0 bases, J lost 8 bases, and 14 bases lay in between. Germline lookup yields CDR1 SGHRS and CDR2 YFSETQ.

This clonotype has only a few counts. The rearrangement links TRBV11-2 to TRBJ2-2; no firm D call. CDR3 length: 11 amino acids. CDR1 and CDR2 (germline): SGHAT, FQNNGV. V was shortened by 5 bases and J by 7 bases, with 5 bases between the two germline ends. The CDR3 bases are TGTGCCAGCAGCACATTCGGGGAGCTGTTTTTT. This translates into CASSTFGELFF.

This clonotype was counted only a few times. The chain joins TRBV5-1 to TRBJ2-5; 13 bases are a match to TRBD2. Germline CDR1 SGHRS, CDR2 YFSETQ. The CDR3 is 17 amino acids. With V trimmed by 4 bases and J by 1 base, 7 bases remained unmatched. In DNA, the CDR3 is TGCGCCAGCAGCAAAGGGACTAGCGGGATTCTCCAAGAGACCCAGTACTTC. Protein: CASSKGTSGILQETQYF.

The sample holds a few counts of this clonotype. CDR3 amino acids: CASGAGGGLMYF. The CDR3 nucleotides are TGTGCCAGCGGTGCGGGGGGCGGGTTGATGTACTTC. This rearrangement joins TRBV6-5 to TRBJ2-4; 8 positions agree with TRBD2. The V segment lost 8 bases and the J segment 15 bases; nucleotides outside the gene matches: 12. The CDR3 consists of 12 residues. Germline CDR1 reads MNHEY; CDR2 reads SVGAGI.